The 30 T cell receptor beta chains listed next were all sequenced from one sample in a study of T cells after posttransplantation cyclophosphamide. Data came from immunoSEQ multiplex PCR; TCRdb stores just in-frame clones and leaves some out. Here the sample spans about 66,000 clones, about 93% being singletons. The specimen sequenced was PBMCs. Receptors originate from a woman under 40 in good health and a related stem cell transplant donor.

The rearrangement joins TRBV2 to TRBJ2-5, with 8 bases identical to TRBD2. The CDR3 is 14 amino acids. Germline-derived CDR1 and CDR2 are SNHLY and FYNNEI. V gave up 8 bases and J gave up 8 bases; unmatched junction bases: 13. The DNA for the CDR3 is TGTGCCAGCGACCAATGGACTAGCCAGGGAACCCAGTACTTC. It yields the protein CASDQWTSQGTQYF.

CDR3: CSVARVLSYNEQFF. The CDR3 nucleotides are TGCAGCGTCGCCAGGGTGCTCTCCTACAATGAGCAGTTCTTC. The chain uses TRBV29-1 and TRBJ2-1; tentative D call: TRBD1 (5 bases). CDR1 and CDR2 (germline): SQVTM, ANQGSEA. The ends were cut back, 6 bases at V and 0 bases at J, with 12 bases in the middle. The CDR3 covers 14 residues.

Only one count was recorded for this clone. The chain couples TRBV29-1 to TRBJ1-1; D perhaps matches TRBD1 (5 bases). V was pared by 5 bases and J by 4 bases, with 14 bases between. CDR1 SQVTM and CDR2 ANQGSEA come from the germline V gene. The CDR3 covers 13 residues. The DNA for the CDR3 is TGCAGCGTTCAAGGCGTTAGGGGCACTGAAGCTTTCTTT. Translating it yields CSVQGVRGTEAFF.

V usage is TRBV11-3 and J usage is TRBJ2-7, with D tentatively TRBD2 (6 bases). Trimming removed 3 bases at V and 6 bases at J, with 9 bases between. Per germline, CDR1 SGHNT and CDR2 YENEEA. The CDR3 covers 12 residues. CDR3 nucleotides: TGTGCCAGCAGCTTGGAGGGTTTCGAGCAGTACTTC. Protein sequence: CASSLEGFEQYF.

A word on this clone: No DNA is shown, since the ends of the CDR3 on it are uncertain; the CDR3 is the one TCRdb lists. J is TRBJ2-1 and V is TRBV2; the table's D call of TRBD1 was not tested on the DNA. The CDR3 numbers 13 amino acids, ends counted. CDR1 is SNHLY and CDR2 is FYNNEI in the germline V gene. The CDR3 reads CASILGQGREQFF.

This chain links TRBV18 with TRBJ2-2; 10 nucleotides align to TRBD1. Germline V gene sequence: CDR1 KGHSH, CDR2 LQKENI. V gave up 3 bases and J gave up 4 bases; unmatched junction bases: 5. The CDR3 runs 16 residues. The CDR3 DNA follows: TGTGCCAGCTCACCCCGGACAGGGGGAACCACCGGGGAGCTGTTTTTT. The encoded protein is CASSPRTGGTTGELFF.

This sequence joins TRBV9 and TRBJ1-1, with TRBD1 matching 11 bases. This CDR3 is built from 15 residues. Germline CDR1 is SGDLS and CDR2 is YYNGEE. Unmatched junction bases numbered 9, after V lost 4 bases and J lost 7 bases. The CDR3 is CASSPRGQGGSEAFF. The CDR3 DNA is TGTGCCAGCAGCCCAAGGGGACAGGGGGGAAGTGAAGCTTTCTTT.

The count of this clone is one. The CDR3 bases are TGTGCCAGCAGCGCAGACAGCGAGAACACTGAAGCTTTCTTT. This translates into CASSADSENTEAFF. This sequence joins TRBV6-4 and TRBJ1-1; a weak D match, TRBD1 (5 bases). Germline loops: CDR1 MRHNA, CDR2 SNTAGT. Trimming stripped 6 bases from V and 1 base from J, with 12 bases between. The CDR3 is made up of 14 amino acids.

The chain carries TRBV19 and TRBJ2-3; 12 bases align to TRBD1. Unmatched junction bases numbered 9, after V lost 2 bases and J lost 9 bases. The CDR3 runs to 16 residues. Germline V gives CDR1 LNHDA, CDR2 SQIVND (reference sequence). CDR3 DNA: TGTGCCAGTAGTATAAGGGGGGGACAGGGGGCGAGGACGCAGTATTTT. This gives the protein CASSIRGGQGARTQYF.

J is TRBJ2-7 and V is TRBV5-6; D may be TRBD2 (6 bases). The CDR3 runs 13 residues. V was pared by 0 bases and J by 7 bases, with 11 bases between. Germline CDR1 SGHDT, CDR2 YYEEEE. CDR3 sequence: CASSLEAGREQYF. CDR3 bases: TGTGCCAGCAGCTTGGAGGCGGGGCGGGAGCAGTACTTC. The full variable domain, rest sourced from reference TRBV5-6 and TRBJ2-7, is DAGVTQSPTHLIKTRGQQVTLRCSPKSGHDTVSWYQQALGQGPQFIFQYYEEEERQRGNFPDRFSGHQFPNYSSELNVNALLLGDSALYLCASSLEAGREQYFGPGTRLTVT.

This chain connects TRBV10-3 to TRBJ1-5, with D uncertain. This CDR3 contains 13 residues. V was trimmed by 0 bases and J by 5 bases, leaving 5 bases between them. CDR1 and CDR2 (germline): ENHRY, SYGVKD. In DNA form, the CDR3 reads TGTGCCATCAGTGAGTCCCGGGATCAGCCCCAGCATTTT. Its translation is CAISESRDQPQHF.

The chain joins TRBV7-9 to TRBJ2-7; 7 bases map to TRBD1. The V gene end was trimmed by 4 bases and the J gene end by 3 bases; junction bases not matched to a gene: 6. The CDR3 runs to 14 residues. CDR1 is SEHNR and CDR2 is FQNEAQ in the germline V gene (reference sequence). This chain's CDR3 is CASSSLDRLYEQYF. CDR3 coding DNA: TGTGCCAGCAGCTCCCTGGACAGGCTCTACGAGCAGTACTTC.

This chain links TRBV10-3 with TRBJ1-5; weak D call: TRBD1 (6 bases). V was clipped by 6 bases and J by 8 bases, with 17 bases between them. The germline CDR1 and CDR2 sequences are ENHRY and SYGVKD. The CDR3 has 14 residues. CDR3 sequence (DNA): TGTGCCATCAGGGAGGACAGTCCAGGGAAGCCCCAGCATTTT. Protein sequence: CAIREDSPGKPQHF.

The V call is TRBV11-2, the J call TRBJ2-1; the match to TRBD2 covers 8 bases. CDR1 and CDR2 from the germline V gene are SGHAT and FQNNGV. The V and J ends lost 1 base and 2 bases, in that order; junction bases with no gene match: 1. This CDR3 has 15 amino acids. CDR3 sequence reads: CASSLGRGAYNEQFF. The CDR3 bases are TGTGCCAGCAGCTTAGGGCGGGGGGCCTACAATGAGCAGTTCTTC. Looking up the rest from reference TRBV11-2 and TRBJ2-1 gives the full variable domain: EAGVAQSPRYKIIEKRQSVAFWCNPISGHATLYWYQQILGQGPKLLIQFQNNGVVDDSQLPKDRFSAERLKGVDSTLKIQPAKLEDSAVYLCASSLGRGAYNEQFFGPGTRLTVL.

The chain has TRBV19 and TRBJ1-3; possible D gene TRBD1, 5 bases. Between the trimmed V and J ends, which lost 3 bases and 0 bases, there was a span of 12 bases. Germline CDR1 and CDR2: LNHDA and SQIVND (reference sequence). CDR3 size: 16 residues. The CDR3: CASSISRTNSGNTIYF. The CDR3 nucleotides read TGTGCCAGTAGTATTAGTCGGACAAACTCTGGAAACACCATATATTTT.

V and J are TRBV7-2 and TRBJ1-3, with TRBD1 identical over 8 bases. Germline V CDR1 and CDR2: SGHTA, FQGNSA. J lost 0 bases, V lost 5 bases, and 9 bases had no gene match. This CDR3 spans 17 amino acids. The CDR3 bases are TGTGCCAGCAGCAGAGCGCAGGGGGCACTCTCTGGAAACACCATATATTTT. Translating gives CASSRAQGALSGNTIYF.

The CDR3 coding sequence is TGTGCCAGCAGCCCAGGACTAGCGGGAACCTACGAGCAGTACTTC. It specifies CASSPGLAGTYEQYF. J is TRBJ2-7 and V is TRBV9; 12 nucleotides line up with TRBD2. This CDR3 comprises 15 residues. The V and J ends lost 4 bases and 2 bases, in that order; junction bases with no gene match: 4. Germline values: CDR1 SGDLS, CDR2 YYNGEE.

The chain combines TRBV10-3 with TRBJ1-2; weak D call: TRBD1 (5 bases). Per the germline V gene, CDR1 is ENHRY and CDR2 is SYGVKD. Trimming took 3 bases from V and 0 from J, leaving 17 bases between them. The CDR3 sequence is 17 residues long. CDR3 coding DNA: TGTGCCATCAGTGATGGGAGTCCCCAGGGATCTAACTATGGCTACACCTTC. Translation gives CAISDGSPQGSNYGYTF.

The chain has TRBV6-5 and TRBJ1-5; maybe TRBD1 (5 bases). CDR1 and CDR2 (germline): MNHEY, SVGAGI. Trimming removed 4 bases from V and 5 bases from J, with 12 bases in between. The CDR3 loop spans 14 amino acids. The CDR3 spells CASSSTDRYQPQHF. CDR3 in DNA: TGTGCCAGCAGTTCCACCGACAGATATCAGCCCCAGCATTTT.

The J gene is TRBJ2-7, the V gene TRBV2; TRBD1 aligns across 9 bases. Germline lookup yields CDR1 SNHLY and CDR2 FYNNEI. Germline trimming cut 4 bases from V and 7 bases from J; bases unmatched to any gene: 8. The CDR3 extends over 14 amino acids. This chain's CDR3 is CASSVGTGLGEQYF. The CDR3 DNA is TGTGCCAGCAGTGTTGGGACAGGGCTTGGGGAGCAGTACTTC.

This clone was observed a single time. V and J are TRBV19 and TRBJ1-1; D remains ambiguous. Between the trimmed V and J ends, which lost 4 bases and 0 bases, there was a span of 9 bases. CDR3 length equals 14 residues. Germline V CDR1 and CDR2: LNHDA, SQIVND (reference sequence). CDR3 nucleotides: TGTGCCAGTAGTACGGGATACATGAACACTGAAGCTTTCTTT. It codes for CASSTGYMNTEAFF.

The J gene is TRBJ1-2, the V gene TRBV20-1; a possible D gene is TRBD1 (5 bases). Germline V gene lookup returns CDR1 DFQATT and CDR2 SNEGSKA (reference sequence). V shed 7 bases and J shed 8 bases, with 11 bases lying between them. The CDR3 is made up of 10 amino acids. The CDR3 DNA reads as TGCAGTGTCCTCGGGGGAGGCTACACCTTC. This translates into CSVLGGGYTF.

This sequence joins TRBV6-6 and TRBJ1-1, with D perhaps matching TRBD1 (5 bases). CDR1 and CDR2 from the germline V gene are MNHNY and SVGAGI (reference sequence). V was cut by 0 bases and J by 5 bases, with 10 bases left in between. This CDR3 region has 14 residues. The CDR3 coding sequence is TGTGCCAGCAGTTACTCCGCGGGGCGGACTGAAGCTTTCTTT. It translates to CASSYSAGRTEAFF.

This sequence joins TRBV21-1 and TRBJ2-6; TRBD1 is taken as the D call from the table, unchecked against the DNA. TRBV21-1 is assigned pseudogene status. The CDR3 runs 20 residues. The CDR3 region is CASSKRQGFFCNSGANVLTF. CDR3 nucleotides: TGTGCCAGCAGCAAACGACAGGGGTTCTTTTGTAACTCTGGGGCCAACGTCCTGACTTTC.

This chain connects TRBV30 to TRBJ1-2; the D is unclear. The CDR3 consists of 15 residues. V shed 4 bases and J shed 3 bases, with 18 bases lying between them. CDR1 GTSNPN and CDR2 SVGIG come from the germline V gene (reference sequence). CDR3 nucleotide sequence: TGTGCCTGGACCGCGGCGCACCTCCGTCACTATGGCTACACCTTC. As protein: CAWTAAHLRHYGYTF.

V gene TRBV30 combines with J gene TRBJ1-3, with D perhaps matching TRBD1 (6 bases). V lost 5 bases and J 0 bases, leaving 8 bases between the germline ends. CDR3 size: 13 residues. CDR1 is GTSNPN, CDR2 SVGIG, per germline (reference sequence). The chain's CDR3 is CAWEGGSGNTIYF. The CDR3 coding sequence is TGTGCCTGGGAGGGGGGCTCTGGAAACACCATATATTTT.

The V gene is TRBV10-3, the J gene TRBJ2-3; TRBD1 matches 12 bases. J gave up 4 bases and V 0 bases, and 8 bases lay outside the gene matches. This CDR3 spans 18 amino acids. Germline loops: CDR1 ENHRY, CDR2 SYGVKD. The CDR3 sequence: CAISESLGGTGGPDTQYF. CDR3 nucleotide sequence: TGTGCCATCAGTGAGTCTCTCGGTGGGACAGGGGGCCCAGATACGCAGTATTTT.

The chain is built from TRBV6-6 and TRBJ1-5, with 8 bases fitting TRBD1. The CDR3 has 15 amino acids. Germline V gene sequence: CDR1 MNHNY, CDR2 SVGAGI (reference sequence). V shed 0 bases, J shed 6 bases, and the junction held 4 bases outside the gene matches. The CDR3: CASSYSTGASQPQHF. The CDR3, as DNA: TGTGCCAGCAGTTACTCGACAGGGGCGAGTCAGCCCCAGCATTTT.

The chain uses TRBV4-1 and TRBJ1-1, with D perhaps matching TRBD1 (5 bases). V was trimmed by 4 bases and J by 1 base, leaving 13 bases between them. Germline values: CDR1 MGHRA, CDR2 YSYEKL. The CDR3 totals 15 residues. CDR3: CASSRLLDRNTEAFF. The CDR3 DNA is TGCGCCAGCAGCCGCCTACTCGACAGGAACACTGAAGCTTTCTTT.

V gene TRBV10-2 combines with J gene TRBJ2-7; 7 nucleotides align to TRBD2. Germline V CDR1 and CDR2: WSHSY, SAAADI. V shed 6 bases, J shed 1 base, and the junction held 6 bases outside the gene matches. This CDR3 comprises 14 residues. CDR3 protein: CASSREGLSYEQYF. The CDR3 nucleotides are TGCGCCAGCAGCAGGGAGGGGCTGTCCTACGAGCAGTACTTC.